This entry lists 24 T cell receptor beta chains sequenced from one sample in a study of shared clonotypes between healthy human individuals. Assay: immunoSEQ multiplex PCR; the TCRdb copy retains only in-frame clones and omits some. Altogether about 980,000 clones are present, 76% being singletons, with the ten largest covering about 1.5%. Sequencing input: memory CD4+ T cells sorted from blood. Subset defined: CD45RA-negative fraction. Source of these receptors: a man younger than 35 in good health.

The chain couples TRBV5-3 to TRBJ2-3; D remains ambiguous. TRBV5-3 is recorded as an ORF, its role being uncertain. This CDR3 has 12 residues. Trimming pared 1 base from V and 7 bases from J, leaving 7 bases between. The CDR3 sequence: CARSLPQNTQYF. DNA of the CDR3: TGTGCCAGAAGCTTGCCCCAAAATACGCAGTATTTT.

V and J are TRBV30 and TRBJ2-7, with TRBD1 identical over 8 bases. The V segment lost 3 bases and the J segment 2 bases; nucleotides outside the gene matches: 3. The CDR3 runs to 13 residues. Germline V gives CDR1 GTSNPN, CDR2 SVGIG (reference sequence). The CDR3 spells CAWSEGQAYEQYF. For the CDR3, the DNA is TGTGCCTGGAGCGAGGGACAGGCCTACGAGCAGTACTTC.

This clone was seen many times. The chain joins TRBV6-5 to TRBJ2-1; D tentatively fits TRBD1 or TRBD2 (5 bases each). This CDR3 region has 14 residues. CDR1 is MNHEY and CDR2 is SVGAGI in the germline V gene. Between the trimmed V and J ends, which lost 5 bases and 8 bases, there was a span of 16 bases. CDR3 nucleotides: TGTGCCAGCAGTCCCTGGGGGAGAGGGGATGAGCAGTTCTTC. Protein: CASSPWGRGDEQFF.

The chain carries TRBV6-1 and TRBJ2-1; the match to TRBD2 covers 7 bases. This CDR3 has 15 amino acids. V shed 5 bases and J 4 bases; nucleotides not matched to a gene: 8. Germline values: CDR1 MNHNS, CDR2 SASEGT. CDR3 in DNA: TGTGCCAGCAGTCGAGAAACGGGACTATACAATGAGCAGTTCTTC. Translating gives CASSRETGLYNEQFF.

The chain links TRBV18 to TRBJ1-1; a possible D gene is TRBD1 (6 bases). The CDR3 is 17 residues long. Between the trimmed V and J ends, which lost 1 base and 6 bases, there was a span of 21 bases. Germline V gene lookup returns CDR1 KGHSH and CDR2 LQKENI. The CDR3 nucleotides are TGTGCCAGCTCACCACAGGGACAAACTGTGGGTGGGTCTGAAGCTTTCTTT. Translating gives CASSPQGQTVGGSEAFF.

This clone has more than one count but fewer than ten. This sequence joins TRBV7-9 and TRBJ1-6, with D perhaps TRBD1 (5 bases). This CDR3 is built from 17 residues. Per the germline V gene, CDR1 is SEHNR and CDR2 is FQNEAQ (reference sequence). V lost 6 bases, J lost 6 bases, and 21 bases lay in between. The DNA of the CDR3 is TGTGCCAGCAGTGCCTTGGGTGAGGGACGTACTAATTCACCCCTCCACTTT. Its protein is CASSALGEGRTNSPLHF.

The chain joins TRBV6-6 to TRBJ2-2; tentative D call: TRBD2 (6 bases). The CDR3 loop spans 15 amino acids. With 7 bases removed from V and 1 base from J, the gap between germline ends came to 13 bases. The germline CDR1 and CDR2 sequences are MNHNY and SVGAGI (reference sequence). CDR3: CASKPGLGNTGELFF. The CDR3 DNA follows: TGTGCCAGCAAGCCGGGACTGGGGAACACCGGGGAGCTGTTTTTT.

The rearrangement joins TRBV7-2 to TRBJ2-5, with D hard to call. The CDR3 has 13 residues. Germline V CDR1 and CDR2: SGHTA, FQGNSA. The V end was cut by 1 base, the J end by 3 bases, with 6 bases between. As DNA, the CDR3 is TGTGCCAGCAGCTTAGGTCGTAAAGAGACCCAGTACTTC. This translates into CASSLGRKETQYF.

The rearrangement links TRBV27 to TRBJ1-2, with TRBD1 identical over 10 bases. Germline CDR1 is MNHEY and CDR2 is SMNVEV (reference sequence). This CDR3 has 17 residues. The J segment lost 3 bases and the V segment lost 3 bases, leaving 10 bases of the junction unmatched. CDR3 sequence reads: CASSLRQGADRHYGYTF. CDR3 nucleotide sequence: TGTGCCAGCAGTTTGAGACAGGGGGCGGACCGACACTATGGCTACACCTTC.

This clone appeared once. The chain employs TRBV19 and TRBJ1-6, with unresolved D. The germline gives CDR1 LNHDA, CDR2 SQIVND (reference sequence). V was trimmed by 6 bases and J by 4 bases, leaving 7 bases between them. The CDR3 consists of 13 residues. CDR3 bases: TGTGCCAGTAGCACCACTTATAATTCACCCCTCCACTTT. Protein sequence: CASSTTYNSPLHF.

The chain has TRBV6-1 and TRBJ2-6, with D possibly matching TRBD1 (7 bases). Between the trimmed V and J ends, which lost 6 bases and 2 bases, there was a span of 8 bases. Per germline, CDR1 MNHNS and CDR2 SASEGT. The CDR3 consists of 14 residues. Here the CDR3 reads CASSRGAGANVLTF. The CDR3 nucleotides read TGTGCCAGCAGCAGGGGGGCTGGGGCCAACGTCCTGACTTTC.

The chain carries TRBV11-2 and TRBJ2-5; TRBD2 matches 10 bases. The CDR3 is 19 residues long. Germline V gives CDR1 SGHAT, CDR2 FQNNGV. J lost 2 bases, V lost 5 bases, and 17 bases had no gene match. In DNA form, the CDR3 reads TGTGCCAGCAGCCCTTACATCGCGGGACTAGCGACAATACAAGAGACCCAGTACTTC. Amino acid sequence: CASSPYIAGLATIQETQYF.

The J gene is TRBJ1-4, the V gene TRBV16, with D uncertain. Trimming took off 0 bases at V and 0 bases at J, with 14 bases between the two ends. Germline lookup yields CDR1 KGHSY and CDR2 FQNENV. This CDR3 has 18 residues. The CDR3 loop reads CASSQSATMVATNEKLFF. The CDR3 region has the DNA TGTGCCAGCAGCCAATCGGCCACAATGGTGGCAACTAATGAAAAACTGTTTTTT.

The chain combines TRBV27 with TRBJ1-5; the match to TRBD1 covers 7 bases. This CDR3 spans 13 amino acids. CDR1 and CDR2 from the germline V gene are MNHEY and SMNVEV (reference sequence). Unmatched junction bases numbered 4, after V lost 5 bases and J lost 6 bases. In DNA form, the CDR3 reads TGTGCCAGCAGTCCCACAGGGGTTCAGCCCCAGCATTTT. Residues: CASSPTGVQPQHF.

The rearrangement uses TRBV10-3 and TRBJ2-1, with D maybe TRBD2 (6 bases). The CDR3 extends over 13 amino acids. The germline V gene encodes CDR1 ENHRY and CDR2 SYGVKD. V was pared by 5 bases and J by 6 bases, with 11 bases between. The CDR3 DNA follows: TGTGCCATCAGTCAAATCGGGAGCAATGAGCAGTTCTTC. Translated, it gives CAISQIGSNEQFF.

In this sample, this clone turned up a few times. The chain combines TRBV5-1 with TRBJ2-1; 8 nucleotides match TRBD2. With 0 bases clipped from V and 3 bases from J, the junction kept 5 bases outside the gene matches. Germline CDR1 reads SGHRS; CDR2 reads YFSETQ. The CDR3 is 16 residues long. The CDR3 coding sequence is TGCGCCAGCAGCTTGGTTGCGGGAGGCGTCTACAATGAGCAGTTCTTC. Amino acid sequence: CASSLVAGGVYNEQFF.

The rearrangement joins TRBV30 to TRBJ2-7; D might be TRBD2 (6 bases). This CDR3 has 13 residues. The germline CDR1 and CDR2 sequences are GTSNPN and SVGIG (reference sequence). V dropped 1 base and J dropped 9 bases, with 16 bases sitting between them. The CDR3 DNA follows: TGTGCCTGGAGTGCAAGCTCGGGACTGCCGCAGTACTTC. Translation: CAWSASSGLPQYF.

The chain links TRBV9 to TRBJ2-1, with 8 bases lining up with TRBD1. J was trimmed by 7 bases and V by 3 bases; bases with no gene match: 3. CDR3 size: 13 residues. From germline, CDR1 is SGDLS and CDR2 YYNGEE. The CDR3, as DNA: TGTGCCAGCAGCGCGAACAGGGGGAATGAGCAGTTCTTC. It codes for CASSANRGNEQFF.

This chain uses TRBV15 with TRBJ2-7; D unclear. Germline assignment: CDR1 LNHNV and CDR2 YYDKDF (reference sequence). This CDR3 has 17 residues. Trimming pared 0 bases from V and 4 bases from J, leaving 19 bases between. The CDR3 loop reads CATSRDRGSSAQYEQYF. CDR3 nucleotide sequence: TGTGCCACCAGCAGAGATCGAGGCTCCTCCGCCCAATACGAGCAGTACTTC. The variable domain in full, with the rest retrieved from reference TRBV15 and TRBJ2-7, is DAMVIQNPRYQVTQFGKPVTLSCSQTLNHNVMYWYQQKSSQAPKLLFHYYDKDFNNEADTPDNFQSRRPNTSFCFLDIRSPGLGDTAMYLCATSRDRGSSAQYEQYFGPGTRLTVT.

Turning to this clone: The same CDR3 can be traced to other DNA sequences in this sample. The rearrangement links TRBV6-5 to TRBJ1-1, with D uncertain. The ends were cut back, 2 bases at V and 1 base at J, with 5 bases in the middle. Per the germline V gene, CDR1 is MNHEY and CDR2 is SVGAGI. The CDR3 has 13 amino acids. The CDR3, as DNA: TGTGCCAGCAGTTACCGCAGGAACACTGAAGCTTTCTTT. Translation gives CASSYRRNTEAFF.

The rearrangement links TRBV6-5 to TRBJ2-6; D is undetermined. CDR1 is MNHEY, CDR2 SVGAGI, per germline. The CDR3 is 12 residues long. Trimming stripped 2 bases from V and 4 bases from J, with 0 bases between. The CDR3 here is CASSYGANVLTF. CDR3 bases: TGTGCCAGCAGTTACGGGGCCAACGTCCTGACTTTC.

This chain connects TRBV5-1 to TRBJ2-5; 8 bases match TRBD2. In germline, CDR1 is SGHRS, CDR2 YFSETQ. The CDR3 sequence is 15 residues long. The ends lost 7 bases at V and 2 bases at J; junction bases unmatched: 10. Here the CDR3 DNA reads TGCGCCAGCTATAGCGGGAAGGGCCTTCAAGAGACCCAGTACTTC. Its protein product is CASYSGKGLQETQYF. The entire variable domain, with the rest obtained from reference TRBV5-1 and TRBJ2-5, is as follows: KAGVTQTPRYLIKTRGQQVTLSCSPISGHRSVSWYQQTPGQGLQFLFEYFSETQRNKGNFPGRFSGRQFSNSRSEMNVSTLELGDSALYLCASYSGKGLQETQYFGPGTRLLVL.

This chain links TRBV7-2 with TRBJ2-7, with 9 bases fitting TRBD2. Germline V gene data show CDR1 as SGHTA and CDR2 as FQGNSA. V was pared by 5 bases and J by 1 base, with 9 bases of the junction left unmatched. The CDR3 has 16 amino acids. In DNA, the CDR3 is TGTGCCAGCAGCCCGGTGGGAACTAGCGGGTCCTACGAGCAGTACTTC. Its protein is CASSPVGTSGSYEQYF. The whole variable domain, filled in from reference TRBV7-2 and TRBJ2-7, reads GAGVSQSPSNKVTEKGKDVELRCDPISGHTALYWYRQSLGQGLEFLIYFQGNSAPDKSGLPSDRFSAERTGGSVSTLTIQRTQQEDSAVYLCASSPVGTSGSYEQYFGPGTRLTVT.

This clone was detected a few times. Other DNA sequences from this sample encode an identical CDR3 as well. The chain uses TRBV5-1 and TRBJ2-1; TRBD2 aligns across 9 bases. The CDR3 contains 14 residues. CDR1 is SGHRS, CDR2 YFSETQ, per germline. With V trimmed by 0 bases and J by 7 bases, 2 bases remained unmatched. The CDR3, as DNA: TGCGCCAGCAGCTTGGCCCTAGCGGGGAATGAGCAGTTCTTC. Protein: CASSLALAGNEQFF.